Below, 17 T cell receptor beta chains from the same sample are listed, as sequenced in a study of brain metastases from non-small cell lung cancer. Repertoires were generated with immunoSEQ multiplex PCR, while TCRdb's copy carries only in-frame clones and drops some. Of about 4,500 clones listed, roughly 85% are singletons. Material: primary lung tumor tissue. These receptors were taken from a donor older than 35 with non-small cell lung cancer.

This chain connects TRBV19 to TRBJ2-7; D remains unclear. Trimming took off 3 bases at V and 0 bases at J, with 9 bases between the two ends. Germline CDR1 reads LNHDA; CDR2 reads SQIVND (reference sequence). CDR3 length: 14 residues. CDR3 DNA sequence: TGTGCCAGTAGTATGTGGCAGAGCTCCTACGAGCAGTACTTC. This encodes CASSMWQSSYEQYF.

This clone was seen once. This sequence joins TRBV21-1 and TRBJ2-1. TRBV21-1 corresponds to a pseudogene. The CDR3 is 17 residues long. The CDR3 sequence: CASSKQRGRSSYNEQFF. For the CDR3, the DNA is TGTGCCAGCAGCAAACAGAGGGGGAGGAGCTCCTACAATGAGCAGTTCTTC.

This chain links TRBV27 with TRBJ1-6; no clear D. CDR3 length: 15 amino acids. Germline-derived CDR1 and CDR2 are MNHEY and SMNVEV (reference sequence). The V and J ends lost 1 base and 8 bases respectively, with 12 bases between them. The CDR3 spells CASSLLGTADSPLHF. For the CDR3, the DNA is TGTGCCAGCAGTTTATTGGGAACTGCTGATTCACCCCTCCACTTT.

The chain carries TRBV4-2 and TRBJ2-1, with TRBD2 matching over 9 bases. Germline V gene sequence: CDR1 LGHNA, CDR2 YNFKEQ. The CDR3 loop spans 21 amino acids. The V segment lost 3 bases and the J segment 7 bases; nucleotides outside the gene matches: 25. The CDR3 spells CASSHPRVEDSELAGLNEQFF. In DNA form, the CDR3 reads TGTGCCAGCAGCCATCCACGGGTGGAGGACTCGGAACTAGCGGGCTTGAATGAGCAGTTCTTC.

The CDR3 loop reads CSVDVRLKPYNEQFF. CDR3 nucleotide sequence: TGCAGCGTTGATGTACGGCTGAAACCCTACAATGAGCAGTTCTTC. The rearrangement joins TRBV29-1 to TRBJ2-1; D not resolved. The CDR3 runs to 15 residues. Germline-derived CDR1 and CDR2 are SQVTM and ANQGSEA. V shed 3 bases and J shed 2 bases, with 14 bases lying between them.

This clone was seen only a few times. The CDR3 here is CASRRGEAFF. In nucleotides, the CDR3 is TGTGCCAGCAGGAGAGGTGAAGCTTTCTTT. The chain carries TRBV6-5 and TRBJ1-1; D gene uncertain. CDR1 is MNHEY and CDR2 is SVGAGI in the germline V gene. This CDR3 has 10 residues. Trimming shortened V by 6 bases and J by 7 bases, and 6 bases separated the two germline ends.

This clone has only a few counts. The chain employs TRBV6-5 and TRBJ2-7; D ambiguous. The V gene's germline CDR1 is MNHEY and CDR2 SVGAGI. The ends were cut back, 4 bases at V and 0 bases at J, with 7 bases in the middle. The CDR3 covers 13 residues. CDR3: CASSSPSSYEQYF. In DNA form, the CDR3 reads TGTGCCAGCAGTTCTCCTAGCTCCTACGAGCAGTACTTC.

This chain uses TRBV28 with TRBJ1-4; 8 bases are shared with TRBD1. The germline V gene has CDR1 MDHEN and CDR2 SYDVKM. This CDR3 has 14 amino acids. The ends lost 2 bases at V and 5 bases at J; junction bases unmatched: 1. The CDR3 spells CASSLGQGNEKLFF. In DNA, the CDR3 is TGTGCCAGCAGTTTAGGACAGGGAAATGAAAAACTGTTTTTT.

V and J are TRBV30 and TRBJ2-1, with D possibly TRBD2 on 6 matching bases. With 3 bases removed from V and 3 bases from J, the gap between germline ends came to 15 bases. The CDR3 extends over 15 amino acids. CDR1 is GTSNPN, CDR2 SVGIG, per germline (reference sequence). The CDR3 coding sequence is TGTGCCTGGAGGCCCCCGAGCGGGCTCTACAATGAGCAGTTCTTC. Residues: CAWRPPSGLYNEQFF.

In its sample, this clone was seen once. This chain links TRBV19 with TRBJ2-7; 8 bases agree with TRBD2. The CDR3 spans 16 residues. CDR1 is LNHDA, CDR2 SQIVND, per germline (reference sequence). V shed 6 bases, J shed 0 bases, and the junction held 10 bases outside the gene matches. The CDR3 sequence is CASSRNSGTTSYEQYF. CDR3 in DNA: TGTGCCAGTAGCCGAAATAGCGGGACTACCTCCTACGAGCAGTACTTC.

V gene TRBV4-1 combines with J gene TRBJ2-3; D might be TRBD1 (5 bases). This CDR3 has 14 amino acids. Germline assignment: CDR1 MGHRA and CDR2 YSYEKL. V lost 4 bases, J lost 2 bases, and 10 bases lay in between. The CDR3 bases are TGCGCCAGCAGCCGTGACAGATTCACAGATACGCAGTATTTT. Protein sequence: CASSRDRFTDTQYF.

The chain's CDR3 is CASSLTGNQPQHF. DNA for the CDR3: TGTGCCAGCAGTTTGACAGGGAACCAGCCCCAGCATTTT. The chain recombines TRBV28 with TRBJ1-5, with 7 bases that match TRBD1. Per germline, CDR1 MDHEN and CDR2 SYDVKM. V shed 3 bases and J 7 bases; nucleotides not matched to a gene: 3. The CDR3 spans 13 residues. Using reference TRBV28 and TRBJ1-5 for the parts outside the CDR3, the full variable domain is DVKVTQSSRYLVKRTGEKVFLECVQDMDHENMFWYRQDPGLGLRLIYFSYDVKMKEKGDIPEGYSVSREKKERFSLILESASTNQTSMYLCASSLTGNQPQHFGDGTRLSIL.

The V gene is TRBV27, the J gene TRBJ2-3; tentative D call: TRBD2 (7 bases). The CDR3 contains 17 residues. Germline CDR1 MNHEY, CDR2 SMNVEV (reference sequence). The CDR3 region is CTTSSIRGAGGTDTQYF. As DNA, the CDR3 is TGTACCACCTCTTCGATTCGGGGGGCGGGGGGCACAGATACGCAGTATTTT.

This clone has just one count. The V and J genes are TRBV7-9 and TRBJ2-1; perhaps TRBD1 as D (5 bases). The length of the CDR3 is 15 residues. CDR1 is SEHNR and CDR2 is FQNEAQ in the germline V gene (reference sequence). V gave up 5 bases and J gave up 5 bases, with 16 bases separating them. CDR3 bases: TGTGCCAGCAGCCGTCAGGGTGAAGGGGACAATGAGCAGTTCTTC. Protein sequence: CASSRQGEGDNEQFF. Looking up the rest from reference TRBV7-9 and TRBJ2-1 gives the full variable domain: DTGVSQNPRHKITKRGQNVTFRCDPISEHNRLYWYRQTLGQGPEFLTYFQNEAQLEKSRLLSDRFSAERPKGSFSTLEIQRTEQGDSAMYLCASSRQGEGDNEQFFGPGTRLTVL.

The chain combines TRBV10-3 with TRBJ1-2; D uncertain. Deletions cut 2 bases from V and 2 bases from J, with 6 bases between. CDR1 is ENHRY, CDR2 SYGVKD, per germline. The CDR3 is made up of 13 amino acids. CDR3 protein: CAISEVGNYGYTF. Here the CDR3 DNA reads TGTGCCATCAGTGAGGTCGGGAACTATGGCTACACCTTC.

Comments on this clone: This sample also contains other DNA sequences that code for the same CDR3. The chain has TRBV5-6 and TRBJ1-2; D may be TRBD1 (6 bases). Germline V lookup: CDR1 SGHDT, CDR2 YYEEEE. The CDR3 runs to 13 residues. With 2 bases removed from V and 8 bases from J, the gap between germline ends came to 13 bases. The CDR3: CASSLSGVNGYTF. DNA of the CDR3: TGTGCCAGCAGCTTATCAGGGGTCAACGGCTACACCTTC.

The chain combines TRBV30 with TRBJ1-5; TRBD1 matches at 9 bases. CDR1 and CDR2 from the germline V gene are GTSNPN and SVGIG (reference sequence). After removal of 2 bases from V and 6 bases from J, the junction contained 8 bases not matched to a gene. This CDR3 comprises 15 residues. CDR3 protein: CAWSSMGQGSQPQHF. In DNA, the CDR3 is TGTGCCTGGAGTTCCATGGGACAGGGTAGTCAGCCCCAGCATTTT.